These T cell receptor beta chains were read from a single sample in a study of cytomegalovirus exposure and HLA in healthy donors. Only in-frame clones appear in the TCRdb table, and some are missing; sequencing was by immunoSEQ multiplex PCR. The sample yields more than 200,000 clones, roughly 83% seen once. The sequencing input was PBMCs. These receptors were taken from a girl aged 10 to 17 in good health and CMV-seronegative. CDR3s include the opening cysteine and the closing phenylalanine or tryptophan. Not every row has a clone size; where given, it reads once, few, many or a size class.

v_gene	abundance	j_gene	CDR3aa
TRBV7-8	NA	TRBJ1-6	CASSLNSQGEIYNSPLHF
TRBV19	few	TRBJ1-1	CASSPPYRGRGTEAFF
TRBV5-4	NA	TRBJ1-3	CASSLGVLSGNTIYF
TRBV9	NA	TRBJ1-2	CASSVGAESYYGYTF
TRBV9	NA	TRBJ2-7	CASSIGQDPYEQYF
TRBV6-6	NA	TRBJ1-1	CASSRNRGHNTEAFF
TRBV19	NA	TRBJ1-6	CASSSDRERLSPLHF
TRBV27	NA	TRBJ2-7	CASSLGGSYEQYF
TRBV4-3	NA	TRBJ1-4	CASSQSGQGGEKLFF
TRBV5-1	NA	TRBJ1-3	CASSFGPTDRGLGNTIYF
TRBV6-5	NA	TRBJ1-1	CASRLLRGATEAFF